Below, 14 T cell receptor beta chains from the same sample are listed, as sequenced in a study of blood T cell repertoires in COVID-19. The assay was immunoSEQ multiplex PCR, and TCRdb's table has in-frame clones only and misses some. In the table there are about 220,000 clones, approximately 83% of which are singletons. Material for sequencing was PBMCs or T cells enriched from blood (not recorded which). Receptors originate from a middle-aged woman with acute COVID-19.

V usage is TRBV25-1 and J usage is TRBJ1-2; no reliable D call. Germline assignment: CDR1 MGHDK and CDR2 SYGVNS. CDR3 length equals 13 residues. Deletions cut 1 base from V and 4 bases from J, with 7 bases between. The CDR3 DNA sequence: TGTGCCAGCAGTGAATCCCCGGGCTATGGCTACACCTTC. This sequence encodes CASSESPGYGYTF.

The rearrangement links TRBV19 to TRBJ1-1, with TRBD1 identical over 9 bases. The CDR3 length is 15 residues. J gave up 1 base and V 5 bases, and 5 bases lay outside the gene matches. CDR1 is LNHDA and CDR2 is SQIVND in the germline V gene (reference sequence). The CDR3, as DNA: TGTGCCAGTAGTTTGACAGGGGGAGGGAACACTGAAGCTTTCTTT. Translation gives CASSLTGGGNTEAFF.

Turning to this clone: Other DNA sequences in this specimen translate into the identical CDR3. The V gene is TRBV2, the J gene TRBJ2-7; TRBD2 aligns across 8 bases. The germline gives CDR1 SNHLY, CDR2 FYNNEI. The CDR3 consists of 14 residues. The ends lost 4 bases at V and 7 bases at J; junction bases unmatched: 9. The CDR3 sequence: CASSGGGLDYEQYF. Here the CDR3 DNA reads TGTGCCAGCAGTGGGGGGGGACTAGACTATGAGCAGTACTTC.

The chain has TRBV30 and TRBJ1-6; a weak D match, TRBD1 (5 bases). Trimming left V 4 bases short and J 6 bases short, with 16 bases between. The CDR3 runs to 15 residues. From germline, CDR1 is GTSNPN and CDR2 SVGIG (reference sequence). The DNA for the CDR3 is TGTGCCTGGACCCTAGACAGTCTTTCTAATTCACCCCTCCACTTT. Amino acid sequence: CAWTLDSLSNSPLHF.

This clone was recorded only once. This chain joins TRBV7-2 and TRBJ2-3; TRBD1 agrees at 7 bases. Germline V gene sequence: CDR1 SGHTA, CDR2 FQGNSA. With V trimmed by 3 bases and J by 6 bases, 12 bases remained unmatched. The CDR3 contains 16 residues. The CDR3 loop is CASSFLRQGFRDTQYF. The DNA for the CDR3 is TGTGCCAGCAGCTTCCTAAGACAGGGATTTCGGGATACGCAGTATTTT.

V gene TRBV7-3 combines with J gene TRBJ2-7; 8 bases are shared with TRBD1. The germline V gene has CDR1 SGHTA and CDR2 FQGTGA. The CDR3 sequence is 15 residues long. The junction had 8 bases not matched to a gene; V was cut back by 5 bases and J by 2 bases. The DNA for the CDR3 is TGTGCCAGCAGCAAAGCCGGGACAGGAGCCTACGAGCAGTACTTC. It specifies CASSKAGTGAYEQYF.

The CDR3 sequence is CASSPQLTRSEQFF. The CDR3 nucleotides are TGTGCCAGCAGCCCCCAACTAACTAGAAGTGAGCAGTTCTTC. The chain combines TRBV11-2 with TRBJ2-1; D is perhaps TRBD2 (5 bases). Trimming cost V 5 bases and J 9 bases, with 17 bases left between them. This CDR3 is 14 amino acids long. Per germline, CDR1 SGHAT and CDR2 FQNNGV.

The V gene is TRBV27, the J gene TRBJ2-1, with TRBD2 as a possible D gene (5 bases). There are 15 residues in the CDR3. CDR1 and CDR2 from the germline V gene are MNHEY and SMNVEV (reference sequence). V lost 2 bases to trimming and J lost 5 bases, with 13 bases between them. This CDR3 is CASSLRVATNNEQFF. As DNA, the CDR3 is TGTGCCAGCAGTTTAAGGGTAGCGACGAACAATGAGCAGTTCTTC.

The chain links TRBV3-1 (or the pseudogene TRBV3-2) to TRBJ2-2, with TRBD1 identical over 8 bases. The germline V gene has CDR1 LGHDT and CDR2 YNNKEL (reference sequence). This CDR3 spans 14 amino acids. The J segment lost 6 bases and the V segment lost 4 bases, leaving 4 bases of the junction unmatched. This CDR3 reads CASSPQQGAGELFF. CDR3 nucleotide sequence: TGTGCCAGCAGCCCCCAACAGGGGGCCGGGGAGCTGTTTTTT.

The rearrangement uses TRBV14 and TRBJ1-1; D is undetermined. Per the germline V gene, CDR1 is SGHDN and CDR2 is FVKESK. Deletions cut 0 bases from V and 6 bases from J, with 5 bases between. CDR3 length: 12 residues. CDR3 protein: CASSQDSAEAFF. The CDR3 nucleotides are TGTGCCAGCAGCCAAGATAGCGCTGAAGCTTTCTTT.

For the CDR3, the DNA is TGCGCCAGCAGCCTCACCAGCTCCTACAATGAGCAGTTCTTC. This gives the protein CASSLTSSYNEQFF. The gene calls are TRBV4-1 and TRBJ2-1, with D unresolved. Germline loops: CDR1 MGHRA, CDR2 YSYEKL. This CDR3 has 14 residues. Between the trimmed V and J ends, which lost 4 bases and 0 bases, there was a span of 7 bases.

The gene calls are TRBV18 and TRBJ1-6; possible D gene TRBD1, 6 bases. V was pared by 6 bases and J by 5 bases, with 20 bases between. There are 17 residues in the CDR3. Germline V lookup: CDR1 KGHSH, CDR2 LQKENI. The CDR3 protein is CASSRRRGADNNSPLHF. Here the CDR3 DNA reads TGTGCCAGCTCTAGGAGACGGGGGGCTGATAATAATTCACCCCTCCACTTT.

This chain links TRBV28 with TRBJ1-1; D not resolved. V lost 2 bases to trimming and J lost 6 bases, with 13 bases between them. The CDR3 runs 14 residues. The germline V gene has CDR1 MDHEN and CDR2 SYDVKM. The CDR3 sequence: CASSLTGGRPEAFF. DNA for the CDR3: TGTGCCAGCAGTTTAACTGGAGGGAGGCCTGAAGCTTTCTTT. Filled out from reference TRBV28 and TRBJ1-1, the complete variable domain reads DVKVTQSSRYLVKRTGEKVFLECVQDMDHENMFWYRQDPGLGLRLIYFSYDVKMKEKGDIPEGYSVSREKKERFSLILESASTNQTSMYLCASSLTGGRPEAFFGQGTRLTVV.

The V and J genes are TRBV5-6 and TRBJ2-2; the match to TRBD2 covers 12 bases. Trimming cost V 3 bases and J 2 bases; bases outside gene matches: 11. The CDR3 has 19 residues. CDR1 is SGHDT, CDR2 YYEEEE, per germline. CDR3: CASSSAQLAGGYNTGELFF. The CDR3 DNA follows: TGTGCCAGCAGCTCAGCCCAGCTAGCGGGAGGGTATAACACCGGGGAGCTGTTTTTT.